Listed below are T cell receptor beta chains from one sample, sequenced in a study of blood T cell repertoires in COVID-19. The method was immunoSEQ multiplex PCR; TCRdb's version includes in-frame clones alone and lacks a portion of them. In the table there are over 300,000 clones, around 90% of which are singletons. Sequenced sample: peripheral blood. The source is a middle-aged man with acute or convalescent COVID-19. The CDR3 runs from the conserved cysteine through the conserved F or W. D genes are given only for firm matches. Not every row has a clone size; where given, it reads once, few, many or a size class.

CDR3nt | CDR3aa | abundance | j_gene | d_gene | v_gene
TGTGCCAGCAGTTTTGGGGCGACCGGGGAGCTGTTTTTT | CASSFGATGELFF | . | TRBJ2-2 | . | TRBV27
TGTGCCAGCAGCTTAAGCCCTCCGACAGCGTACACTGAAGCTTTCTTT | CASSLSPPTAYTEAFF | . | TRBJ1-1 | . | TRBV7-3
TGTGCCAGTAGTATACAGGGACAAGAGACCCAGTACTTC | CASSIQGQETQYF | . | TRBJ2-5 | . | TRBV19
TGTGCCAGCAGCCCTCTAGGGGGGGGCCTGGGTGGCTACACCTTC | CASSPLGGGLGGYTF | . | TRBJ1-2 | . | TRBV7-8
TGTGCCAGCAGTCTCACAGATACGCAGTATTTT | CASSLTDTQYF | . | TRBJ2-3 | . | TRBV12-3/TRBV12-4
TGTGCCAGCAGTGAGGAGGGGCGCAATTCACCCCTCCACTTT | CASSEEGRNSPLHF | . | TRBJ1-6 | . | TRBV2
TGTGCCAGCAGCAAACTAGCGGGGGGGCGTTTAAAGGCCGGGGAGCTGTTTTTT | CASSKLAGGRLKAGELFF | . | TRBJ2-2 | TRBD2 | TRBV27
TGTGCCAGCAGTTTGGGGAGCGTTAACTATGGCTACACCTTC | CASSLGSVNYGYTF | . | TRBJ1-2 | . | TRBV28
TGTGCCAGCAGCCCGAGACTAGCGGGGGCCCGTCGCCAAGAGACCCAGTACTTC | CASSPRLAGARRQETQYF | . | TRBJ2-5 | TRBD2 | TRBV11-2
TGTGCCAGCAGTAAGACTAGCGGCTATTACAATGAGCAGTTCTTC | CASSKTSGYYNEQFF | . | TRBJ2-1 | TRBD2 | TRBV7-3
TGTGCCACCACTACGGGCAGGGGGTTTGAAGCTTTCTTT | CATTTGRGFEAFF | few | TRBJ1-1 | TRBD1 | TRBV15